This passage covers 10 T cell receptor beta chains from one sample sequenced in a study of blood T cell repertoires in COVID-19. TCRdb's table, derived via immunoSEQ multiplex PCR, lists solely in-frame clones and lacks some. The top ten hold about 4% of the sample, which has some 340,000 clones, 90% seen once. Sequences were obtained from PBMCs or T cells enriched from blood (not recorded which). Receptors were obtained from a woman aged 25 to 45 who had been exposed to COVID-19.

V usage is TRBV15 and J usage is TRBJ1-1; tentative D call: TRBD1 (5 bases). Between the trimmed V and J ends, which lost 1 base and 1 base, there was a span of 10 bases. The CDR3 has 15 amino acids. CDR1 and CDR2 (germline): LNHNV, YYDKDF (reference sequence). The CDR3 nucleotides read TGTGCCACCAGCAGAGCCCCCGGGGGGAACACTGAAGCTTTCTTT. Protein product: CATSRAPGGNTEAFF. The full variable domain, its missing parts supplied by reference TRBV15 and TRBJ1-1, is DAMVIQNPRYQVTQFGKPVTLSCSQTLNHNVMYWYQQKSSQAPKLLFHYYDKDFNNEADTPDNFQSRRPNTSFCFLDIRSPGLGDTAMYLCATSRAPGGNTEAFFGQGTRLTVV.

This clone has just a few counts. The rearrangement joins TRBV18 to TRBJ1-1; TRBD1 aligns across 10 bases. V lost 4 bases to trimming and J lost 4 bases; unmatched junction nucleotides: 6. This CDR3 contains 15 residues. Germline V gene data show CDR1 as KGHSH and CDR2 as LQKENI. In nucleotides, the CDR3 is TGTGCCAGCTCACTAGGGACAGGGGCGCCCACTGAAGCTTTCTTT. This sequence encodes CASSLGTGAPTEAFF.

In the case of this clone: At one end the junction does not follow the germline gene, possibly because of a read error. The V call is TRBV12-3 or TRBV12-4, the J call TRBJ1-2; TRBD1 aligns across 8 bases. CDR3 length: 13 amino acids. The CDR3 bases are TGTGCCAGCAGCTTAGGGACAGGACGACGCTACACCTTC. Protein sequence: CASSLGTGRRYTF.

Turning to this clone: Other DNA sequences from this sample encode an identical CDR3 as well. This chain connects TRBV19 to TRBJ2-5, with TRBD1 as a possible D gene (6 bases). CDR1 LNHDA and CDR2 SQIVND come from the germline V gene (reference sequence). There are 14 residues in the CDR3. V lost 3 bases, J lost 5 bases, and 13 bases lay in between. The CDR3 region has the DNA TGTGCCAGTAGTATCCAGGGGCTGGTGGAGACCCAGTACTTC. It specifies CASSIQGLVETQYF.

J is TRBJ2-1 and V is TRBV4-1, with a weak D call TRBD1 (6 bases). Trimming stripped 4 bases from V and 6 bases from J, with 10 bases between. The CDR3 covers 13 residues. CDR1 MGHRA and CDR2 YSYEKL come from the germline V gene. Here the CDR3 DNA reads TGCGCCAGCAGCCTGGGGACACCCAATGAGCAGTTCTTC. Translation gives CASSLGTPNEQFF.

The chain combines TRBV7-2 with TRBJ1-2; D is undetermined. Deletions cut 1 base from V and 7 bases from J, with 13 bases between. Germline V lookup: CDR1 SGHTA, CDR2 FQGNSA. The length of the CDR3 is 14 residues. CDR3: CASSLGPGLAGYTF. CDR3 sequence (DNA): TGTGCCAGCAGCTTAGGTCCGGGTCTTGCTGGCTACACCTTC.

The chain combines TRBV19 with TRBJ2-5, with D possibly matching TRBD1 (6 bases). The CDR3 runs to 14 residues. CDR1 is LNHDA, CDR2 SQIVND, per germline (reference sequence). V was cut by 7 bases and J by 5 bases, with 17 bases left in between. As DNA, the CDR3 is TGTGCCAGTAACAAGAGGGGAGACAGGGAGACCCAGTACTTC. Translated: CASNKRGDRETQYF.

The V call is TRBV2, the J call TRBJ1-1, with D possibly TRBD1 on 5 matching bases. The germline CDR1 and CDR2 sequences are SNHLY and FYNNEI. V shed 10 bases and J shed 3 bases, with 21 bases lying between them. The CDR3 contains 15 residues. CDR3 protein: CAKEDRQFWDTEAFF. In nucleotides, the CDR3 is TGTGCCAAAGAGGACCGACAGTTCTGGGACACTGAAGCTTTCTTT.

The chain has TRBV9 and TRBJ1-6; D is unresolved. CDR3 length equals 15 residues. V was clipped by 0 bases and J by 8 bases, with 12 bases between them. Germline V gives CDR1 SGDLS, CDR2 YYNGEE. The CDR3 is CASSVDHGRDSPLHF. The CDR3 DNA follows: TGTGCCAGCAGCGTAGATCACGGTCGGGATTCACCCCTCCACTTT.

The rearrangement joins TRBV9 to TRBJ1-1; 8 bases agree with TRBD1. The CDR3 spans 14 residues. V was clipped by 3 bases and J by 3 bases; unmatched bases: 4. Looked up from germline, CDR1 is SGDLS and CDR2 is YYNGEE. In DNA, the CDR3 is TGTGCCAGCAGCGGAACAGGGGGGGACACTGAAGCTTTCTTT. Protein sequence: CASSGTGGDTEAFF.